Listed here is a single TCR beta chain. Its target is not known. These data belong to a study of CD8+ T cells in alopecia areata. V shed 0 bases and J shed 7 bases, with 12 bases lying between them. Germline-derived CDR1 and CDR2 are GTSNPN and SVGIG (reference sequence). The CDR3 is 13 amino acids. Treatment meaning: oral pan-JAK inhibitor, 5-10 mg twice daily. Study outcomes and limitations: Clonality was higher in lesional than normal scalp, especially in alopecia totalis/universalis. Among the top 100, expanded CD8+ clones were significantly decreased by tofacitinib, as was scalp clonality. Tissue-resident alphabeta T cells belonging to normal skin likewise get sequenced within scalp specimens.

Extracted RNA was reverse transcribed, and the resulting cDNA served as sequencing template. Some clones are missing from TCRdb's copy, which holds only in-frame ones; the method was immunoSEQ multiplex PCR. The sample holds 150,000 to 200,000 clones, more than 55% seen once. The chain is built from TRBV30 and TRBJ1-1, with TRBD1 as a possible D gene (5 bases). This clonotype was obtained from a human donor with alopecia areata. The source material was CD4+ T cells sorted from blood, sampled at week 4, from a patient treated with tofacitinib. This CDR3 is CAWSVQLGGEAFF. CDR3 bases: TGTGCCTGGAGTGTACAATTGGGGGGTGAAGCTTTCTTT.